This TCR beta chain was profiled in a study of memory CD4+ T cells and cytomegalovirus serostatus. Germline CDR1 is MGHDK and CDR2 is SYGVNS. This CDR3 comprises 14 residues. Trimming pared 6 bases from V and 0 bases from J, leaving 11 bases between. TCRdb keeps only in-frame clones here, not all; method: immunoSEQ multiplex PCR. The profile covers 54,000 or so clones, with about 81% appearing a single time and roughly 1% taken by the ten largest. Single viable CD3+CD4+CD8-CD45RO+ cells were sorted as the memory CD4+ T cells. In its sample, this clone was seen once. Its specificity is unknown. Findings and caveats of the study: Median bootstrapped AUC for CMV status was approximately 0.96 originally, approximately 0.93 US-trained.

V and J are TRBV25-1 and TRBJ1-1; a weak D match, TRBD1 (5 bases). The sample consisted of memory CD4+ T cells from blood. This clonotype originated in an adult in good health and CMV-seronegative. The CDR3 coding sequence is TGTGCCAGCAGCCAGACAGCAATGAACACTGAAGCTTTCTTT. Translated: CASSQTAMNTEAFF.